What follows are 8 T cell receptor beta chains derived from one specimen sequenced in a study of blood T cell repertoires in COVID-19. Repertoires were generated with immunoSEQ multiplex PCR, while TCRdb's copy carries only in-frame clones and drops some. Counted here are 150,000 to 200,000 clones, 80% to 90% occurring once; the ten biggest clones make up roughly 8%. Material for sequencing was peripheral blood. Receptors originate from a man in his 60s with acute or convalescent COVID-19.

The rearrangement links TRBV28 to TRBJ1-2; TRBD1 is a possible D gene (6 bases). Germline values: CDR1 MDHEN, CDR2 SYDVKM. This CDR3 comprises 16 residues. V was shortened by 5 bases and J by 8 bases, with 24 bases between the two germline ends. DNA for the CDR3: TGTGCCAGCAGTCCCGGGGGGGGCATAGGGATGCTCGGCTACACCTTC. This sequence encodes CASSPGGGIGMLGYTF.

V gene TRBV7-8 combines with J gene TRBJ1-3; D not certain. Germline loops: CDR1 SGHVS, CDR2 FQNEAQ. The V gene lost 5 bases and the J gene lost 4 bases, with 15 bases spanning the gap. CDR3 length equals 15 residues. The CDR3 here is CASSTPTWYGNTIYF. The CDR3 nucleotides are TGTGCCAGCAGCACCCCGACATGGTACGGAAACACCATATATTTT.

V usage is TRBV11-3 and J usage is TRBJ2-3; D is unclear. Trimming stripped 1 base from V and 1 base from J, with 6 bases between. CDR3 size: 14 residues. CDR1 is SGHNT, CDR2 YENEEA, per germline. The CDR3 DNA is TGTGCCAGCAGCTTAGGGAGCGGCACAGATACGCAGTATTTT. Translating gives CASSLGSGTDTQYF.

The rearrangement joins TRBV24-1 to TRBJ2-3; TRBD1 aligns across 7 bases. With 11 bases clipped from V and 0 bases from J, the junction kept 13 bases outside the gene matches. Germline CDR1 reads KGHDR; CDR2 reads SFDVKD. There are 16 residues in the CDR3. CDR3 loop: CASSSKQGSSTDTQYF. CDR3 sequence (DNA): TGTGCCAGTTCGTCCAAACAGGGGTCTAGCACAGATACGCAGTATTTT.

The chain recombines TRBV5-1 with TRBJ2-7, with 9 bases aligning to TRBD1. V shed 4 bases, J shed 3 bases, and the junction held 8 bases outside the gene matches. Germline CDR1 is SGHRS and CDR2 is YFSETQ. The CDR3 is 15 residues long. CDR3 in DNA: TGCGCCAGCAGCCAACAACCGGGACAGGGCTACGAGCAGTACTTC. Translated: CASSQQPGQGYEQYF.

This chain joins TRBV28 and TRBJ2-2; perhaps TRBD2 as D (6 bases). Germline V CDR1 and CDR2: MDHEN, SYDVKM. The CDR3 consists of 15 residues. V was clipped by 5 bases and J by 5 bases, with 15 bases between them. In DNA form, the CDR3 reads TGTGCCAGCAGTCATCGGGTCCGGGGGACCGGGGAGCTGTTTTTT. It encodes CASSHRVRGTGELFF.

The chain is built from TRBV5-8 and TRBJ2-2; a weak D match, TRBD2 (6 bases). V shed 4 bases and J shed 0 bases, with 13 bases lying between them. Germline V CDR1 and CDR2: SGHTS, YDEGEE. The CDR3 runs to 16 residues. The CDR3 DNA reads TGTGCCAGCAGCGGGCACGCGGGATCGAACACCGGGGAGCTGTTTTTT. Protein product: CASSGHAGSNTGELFF.

The V call is TRBV28, the J call TRBJ2-7; no definite D call. Germline CDR1 is MDHEN and CDR2 is SYDVKM. Trimming removed 6 bases from V and 6 bases from J, with 12 bases in between. CDR3 size: 12 residues. The CDR3 DNA is TGTGCCAGCAGCCTGCCCACGAGCGAGCAGTACTTC. Its protein is CASSLPTSEQYF. Full variable domain (outside the CDR3, taken from reference TRBV28 and TRBJ2-7): DVKVTQSSRYLVKRTGEKVFLECVQDMDHENMFWYRQDPGLGLRLIYFSYDVKMKEKGDIPEGYSVSREKKERFSLILESASTNQTSMYLCASSLPTSEQYFGPGTRLTVT.